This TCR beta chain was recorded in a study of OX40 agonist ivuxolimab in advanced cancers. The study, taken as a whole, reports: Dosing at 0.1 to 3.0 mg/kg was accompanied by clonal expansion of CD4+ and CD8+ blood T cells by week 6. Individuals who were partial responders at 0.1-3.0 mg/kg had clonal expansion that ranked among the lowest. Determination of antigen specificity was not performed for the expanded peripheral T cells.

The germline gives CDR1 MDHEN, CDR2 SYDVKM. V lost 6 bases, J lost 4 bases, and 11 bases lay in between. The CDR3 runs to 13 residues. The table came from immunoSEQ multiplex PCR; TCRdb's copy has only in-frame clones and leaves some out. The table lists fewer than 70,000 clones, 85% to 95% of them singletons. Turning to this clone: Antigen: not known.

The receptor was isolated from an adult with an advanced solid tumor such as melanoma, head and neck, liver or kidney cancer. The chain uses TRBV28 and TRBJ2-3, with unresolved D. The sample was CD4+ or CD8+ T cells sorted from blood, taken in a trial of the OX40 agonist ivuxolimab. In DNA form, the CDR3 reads TGTGCCAGCAGCCTCGAACGGGCAGATACGCAGTATTTT. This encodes CASSLERADTQYF.